These 26 T cell receptor beta chains were all obtained from the same sample, sequenced in a study of regulatory T cells in long-lasting Graves disease. Investigators prepared the TCR beta libraries by applying iRepertoire HTBI primers and Arm-PCR of CDR3 regions. TCRdb re-called the multiplex PCR reads with MiXCR, one entry per CDR3 protein. The repertoire holds a few hundred thousand distinct CDR3 sequences, with around 20% as singletons. Time point here: newly diagnosed GD, antithyroid drugs for less than 3 months. PBMCs provided the RNA from which the TCR library was made. This specimen consisted of peripheral blood mononuclear cells (PBMCs), obtained at new diagnosis, from a patient treated with antithyroid drugs. The receptors originated from a female donor with Graves disease.

The chain uses TRBV20-1 and TRBJ2-7; D tentatively reads TRBD1 or TRBD2 (6 bases each). The CDR3 is 14 amino acids. Trimming shortened V by 0 bases and J by 5 bases, and 14 bases separated the two germline ends. The germline CDR1 and CDR2 sequences are DFQATT and SNEGSKA (reference sequence). The CDR3 region has the DNA TGCAGTGCTAGAGATCTCCAGGGGAGGAACGAGCAGTACTTC. Its protein is CSARDLQGRNEQYF.

This clonotype showed up many times. The genes are TRBV11-2 and TRBJ2-1, with 10 bases lining up with TRBD2. J gave up 8 bases and V 5 bases, and 3 bases lay outside the gene matches. Germline lookup yields CDR1 SGHAT and CDR2 FQNNGV. This CDR3 contains 13 residues. The CDR3 reads CASSQGLAYEQFF. The CDR3 DNA is TGTGCCAGCAGCCAGGGACTAGCGTATGAGCAGTTCTTC.

A word on this clonotype: A read error may be the cause here, since a much bigger clone is one base away. The chain couples TRBV3-1 to TRBJ1-4; D possibly corresponds to TRBD1 (5 bases). CDR1 is LGHDT and CDR2 is YNNKEL in the germline V gene (reference sequence). V lost 4 bases and J 5 bases, leaving 14 bases between the germline ends. The CDR3 is made up of 15 amino acids. For the CDR3, the DNA is TGTGCCAGCAGCCTAGGCCAGGGAGTCAATGAAAAACTGTTTTTT. It translates to CASSLGQGVNEKLFF.

This clonotype was seen at least ten times. The chain joins TRBV5-6 to TRBJ1-2; 10 bases fit TRBD1. Germline V gene sequence: CDR1 SGHDT, CDR2 YYEEEE. J gave up 11 bases and V 3 bases, and 4 bases lay outside the gene matches. This CDR3 contains 12 residues. DNA of the CDR3: TGTGCCAGCAGCTGGGGGACAGGGGAATACACCTTC. The encoded protein is CASSWGTGEYTF.

This clonotype was counted a few times. This chain uses TRBV6-1 with TRBJ1-5, with TRBD1 as a possible D gene (6 bases). The CDR3 has 16 residues. CDR1 is MNHNS, CDR2 SASEGT, per germline. V lost 6 bases, J lost 4 bases, and 19 bases lay in between. CDR3 DNA: TGTGCCAGCAGAAGGACAGACGCGGGGGTGAATCAGCCCCAGCATTTT. It yields the protein CASRRTDAGVNQPQHF.

In this sample, this clonotype turned up many times. The chain links TRBV5-1 to TRBJ2-7; TRBD1 is a possible D gene (6 bases). With 4 bases removed from V and 0 bases from J, the gap between germline ends came to 11 bases. The CDR3 runs 14 residues. Germline CDR1 is SGHRS and CDR2 is YFSETQ. The CDR3 region has the DNA TGCGCCAGCAGCCTAGACAGGAGCTCCTACGAGCAGTACTTC. As protein: CASSLDRSSYEQYF.

The rearrangement links TRBV15 to TRBJ1-5; D is uncertain. Trimming stripped 3 bases from V and 5 bases from J, with 14 bases between. This CDR3 is built from 15 residues. CDR1 and CDR2 (germline): LNHNV, YYDKDF (reference sequence). The CDR3 sequence: CATSRFLVMDQPQHF. The DNA for the CDR3 is TGTGCCACCAGCAGGTTTTTGGTAATGGATCAGCCCCAGCATTTT.

For this clonotype: This probably arose from a read error, given a far larger clone one base away. This chain joins TRBV11-2 and TRBJ2-1; D call uncertain. The J call may be wrong; the DNA end is better matched by TRBJ2-7. Germline-derived CDR1 and CDR2 are SGHAT and FQNNGV. The CDR3 sequence is 13 residues long. CDR3 loop: CASSLDMAREQYF. CDR3 coding DNA: TGTGCCAGCAGCTTAGATATGGCGCGCGAGCAGTACTTC.

This clonotype was picked up many times. This rearrangement joins TRBV7-2 to TRBJ1-1; D is possibly TRBD1 (5 bases). This CDR3 region has 14 residues. Trimming removed 5 bases from V and 1 base from J, with 11 bases in between. Germline CDR1 is SGHTA and CDR2 is FQGNSA. The CDR3 sequence is CASSPTVGNTEAFF. CDR3 coding DNA: TGTGCCAGCAGCCCGACAGTGGGGAACACTGAAGCTTTCTTT.

In this sample, this clonotype turned up many times. The V gene is TRBV6-2 or TRBV6-3, the J gene TRBJ2-7, with 8 positions matching TRBD1. CDR3 size: 15 residues. Trimming cost V 1 base and J 2 bases; bases outside gene matches: 4. Per the germline V gene, CDR1 is MNHEY and CDR2 is SVGEGT. CDR3 region: CASSYFWDRTYEQYF. Here the CDR3 DNA reads TGTGCCAGCAGTTACTTCTGGGACAGGACCTACGAGCAGTACTTC.

In this sample, this clonotype turned up many times. J is TRBJ2-7 and V is TRBV7-8; D could derive from TRBD1 or TRBD2 (5 bases each). V was cut by 6 bases and J by 1 base, with 16 bases left in between. The CDR3 sequence is 15 residues long. Germline V gene lookup returns CDR1 SGHVS and CDR2 FQNEAQ. DNA for the CDR3: TGTGCCAGCAGTAGAAGGGACCGAGATTCCTACGAGCAGTACTTC. Protein: CASSRRDRDSYEQYF. Full variable domain (remainder filled in from reference TRBV7-8 and TRBJ2-7): GAGVSQSPRYKVAKRGQDVALRCDPISGHVSLFWYQQALGQGPEFLTYFQNEAQLDKSGLPSDRFFAERPEGSVSTLKIQRTQQEDSAVYLCASSRRDRDSYEQYFGPGTRLTVT.

At least ten counts were recorded for this clonotype. This chain connects TRBV2 to TRBJ2-2; the match to TRBD1 covers 7 bases. This CDR3 has 13 amino acids. Germline V gives CDR1 SNHLY, CDR2 FYNNEI. The V segment lost 5 bases and the J segment 6 bases; nucleotides outside the gene matches: 3. The CDR3 region is CASSYTGAGELFF. The CDR3 DNA sequence: TGTGCCAGCAGTTATACAGGGGCCGGGGAGCTGTTTTTT.

This chain links TRBV20-1 with TRBJ1-6; 8 bases are shared with TRBD1. The germline V gene encodes CDR1 DFQATT and CDR2 SNEGSKA (reference sequence). With V trimmed by 5 bases and J by 3 bases, 6 bases remained unmatched. The CDR3 runs to 15 residues. CDR3 amino acids: CSAGTGNLYNSPLHF. The CDR3 DNA sequence: TGCAGTGCTGGGACAGGAAATCTCTATAATTCACCCCTCCACTTT.

This clonotype was counted at least ten times. This sequence joins TRBV7-2 and TRBJ2-1; 10 nucleotides align to TRBD2. Looked up from germline, CDR1 is SGHTA and CDR2 is FQGNSA. V dropped 5 bases and J dropped 0; count of bases not matched to a gene: 10. CDR3 length equals 18 residues. The CDR3 protein is CASSRGLAGETSYNEQFF. The DNA for the CDR3 is TGTGCCAGCAGCCGTGGGCTAGCGGGAGAGACCTCCTACAATGAGCAGTTCTTC. Full variable domain (remainder filled in from reference TRBV7-2 and TRBJ2-1): GAGVSQSPSNKVTEKGKDVELRCDPISGHTALYWYRQSLGQGLEFLIYFQGNSAPDKSGLPSDRFSAERTGGSVSTLTIQRTQQEDSAVYLCASSRGLAGETSYNEQFFGPGTRLTVL.

The chain links TRBV7-2 to TRBJ2-3; no definite D call. The end of the DNA is better explained by TRBJ2-1, so the J call may be wrong. Per the germline V gene, CDR1 is SGHTA and CDR2 is FQGNSA. This CDR3 spans 13 amino acids. The CDR3 DNA is TGTGCCAGCAGCTTAGGGGCGGAAAGGCAGCAGTTCTTC. As protein: CASSLGAERQQFF.

V and J are TRBV7-7 and TRBJ2-5, with a weak D call TRBD2 (7 bases). Trimming pared 3 bases from V and 5 bases from J, leaving 16 bases between. The CDR3 consists of 15 residues. The V gene's germline CDR1 is SSHAT and CDR2 FNYEAQ (reference sequence). Here the CDR3 reads CASSFHGGAGETQYF. The CDR3 DNA sequence: TGTGCCAGCAGCTTCCATGGGGGGGCCGGGGAGACCCAGTACTTC.

This clonotype appeared many times. The CDR3 loop is CASTIGQTNQPQHF. CDR3 DNA sequence: TGTGCCAGCACTATAGGACAAACCAATCAGCCCCAGCATTTT. V and J are TRBV6-1 and TRBJ1-5, with D perhaps matching TRBD1 (5 bases). Trimming took off 7 bases at V and 3 bases at J, with 13 bases between the two ends. CDR3 size: 14 residues. Per germline, CDR1 MNHNS and CDR2 SASEGT.

This clonotype showed up many times. V and J are TRBV11-2 and TRBJ2-3, with D maybe TRBD1 (5 bases). Trimming left V 4 bases short and J 0 bases short, with 8 bases between. The germline V gene has CDR1 SGHAT and CDR2 FQNNGV. The CDR3 contains 14 residues. CDR3 sequence (DNA): TGTGCCAGCAGCTCCCGACAGAGCACAGATACGCAGTATTTT. It translates to CASSSRQSTDTQYF.

Ten or more counts support this clonotype. V usage is TRBV6-5 and J usage is TRBJ2-7, with D possibly matching TRBD2 (6 bases). Looked up from germline, CDR1 is MNHEY and CDR2 is SVGAGI. V was pared by 0 bases and J by 6 bases, with 9 bases between. There are 13 residues in the CDR3. CDR3 DNA: TGTGCCAGCAGTTACTCCGGGGGACGCGAGCAGTACTTC. This gives the protein CASSYSGGREQYF.

A note on this clonotype: This sequence may be a read error, since a much larger clone differs from it by one base. V and J are TRBV24-1 and TRBJ1-1; D remains ambiguous. The CDR3 totals 12 residues. CDR1 KGHDR and CDR2 SFDVKD come from the germline V gene. The V end lost 4 bases, the J end lost 4 bases, and 6 bases lay between the germline ends. The CDR3 spells CATSDQSTEAFF. Written as DNA, the CDR3 is TGTGCCACCAGTGACCAGAGCACTGAAGCTTTCTTT.

The sample holds many counts of this clonotype. V and J are TRBV12-3 or TRBV12-4 and TRBJ1-1, with D possibly being TRBD1 (5 bases). Trimming pared 3 bases from V and 5 bases from J, leaving 13 bases between. The CDR3 length is 14 residues. The CDR3 region is CASSFGGAGTEAFF. DNA for the CDR3: TGTGCCAGCAGTTTCGGGGGTGCGGGGACTGAAGCTTTCTTT.

This clonotype was recorded many times. CDR3 bases: TGTGCCAGCAGACACGGACTAACCTACCAAGAGACCCAGTACTTC. Amino acids: CASRHGLTYQETQYF. The chain recombines TRBV6-1 with TRBJ2-5; tentative D call: TRBD2 (6 bases). V shed 6 bases and J shed 0 bases, with 14 bases lying between them. The CDR3 loop spans 15 amino acids. Germline CDR1 MNHNS, CDR2 SASEGT.

There are many counts of this clonotype. The rearrangement joins TRBV11-3 to TRBJ1-2; D ambiguous. The CDR3 runs 14 residues. Germline loops: CDR1 SGHNT, CDR2 YENEEA. Trimming removed 0 bases at V and 8 bases at J, with 13 bases between. CDR3 coding DNA: TGTGCCAGCAGCTTAGAGCGAGGGCAGCGGGGCTACACCTTC. It specifies CASSLERGQRGYTF.

Only a few counts were recorded for this clonotype. The chain couples TRBV19 to TRBJ2-2; D unclear. The CDR3 consists of 16 residues. The germline V gene has CDR1 LNHDA and CDR2 SQIVND (reference sequence). Trimming removed 2 bases from V and 1 base from J, with 11 bases in between. The CDR3 DNA follows: TGTGCCAGTAGTATAAACGAGGTCTTGAACACCGGGGAGCTGTTTTTT. Its translation is CASSINEVLNTGELFF.

The table lists this clonotype with many counts. J is TRBJ1-3 and V is TRBV5-1, with D hard to call. The CDR3 consists of 15 residues. The ends were cut back, 0 bases at V and 0 bases at J, with 7 bases in the middle. The germline gives CDR1 SGHRS, CDR2 YFSETQ. The CDR3 sequence: CASSLARSSGNTIYF. The CDR3 coding sequence is TGCGCCAGCAGCTTGGCGAGGAGCTCTGGAAACACCATATATTTT.

This clonotype was found many times. The chain recombines TRBV7-2 with TRBJ2-2, with 7 bases identical to TRBD2. V lost 2 bases and J lost 1; bases outside the gene matches: 4. The CDR3 extends over 16 amino acids. Germline values: CDR1 SGHTA, CDR2 FQGNSA. CDR3 protein: CASSLLGLLNTGELFF. The CDR3 nucleotides read TGTGCCAGCAGCTTATTGGGACTACTGAACACCGGGGAGCTGTTTTTT.